This entry lists 5 T cell receptor beta chains sequenced from one sample in a study of long-term antiretroviral therapy in people with HIV. Researchers report immunoSEQ v3.0 was run at survey level. TCRdb's table, derived via immunoSEQ multiplex PCR, lists solely in-frame clones and lacks some. The table records over 30,000 clones, around four fifths of them present only once. The sequencing used unsorted PBMCs, collected 1 year after starting antiretroviral therapy. The origin of the receptors is a man between 18 and 29 years old with HIV.

In this sample, this clone turned up once. The genes are TRBV9 and TRBJ1-3; possibly TRBD1 for D (6 bases). Trimming removed 2 bases from V and 0 bases from J, with 6 bases in between. The CDR3 loop spans 14 amino acids. Germline V CDR1 and CDR2: SGDLS, YYNGEE. CDR3 protein: CASSVRGSGNTIYF. The DNA of the CDR3 is TGTGCCAGCAGCGTCAGGGGCTCTGGAAACACCATATATTTT.

V gene TRBV6-1 combines with J gene TRBJ1-5; D call uncertain. CDR1 is MNHNS and CDR2 is SASEGT in the germline V gene. The CDR3 is 12 residues long. This CDR3 reads CAAKGGNQPQHF. CDR3 in DNA: TGTGCGGCTAAGGGTGGCAATCAGCCCCAGCATTTT.

J is TRBJ2-7 and V is TRBV7-9, with 8 bases fitting TRBD1. CDR1 and CDR2 (germline): SEHNR, FQNEAQ (reference sequence). The CDR3 loop spans 15 amino acids. V was pared by 4 bases and J by 3 bases, with 8 bases of the junction left unmatched. For the CDR3, the DNA is TGTGCCAGCAGCTCCTTGACAGGGGAGGTCTACGAGCAGTACTTC. Amino acids: CASSSLTGEVYEQYF. Using reference TRBV7-9 and TRBJ2-7 for the parts outside the CDR3, the full variable domain is DTGVSQNPRHKITKRGQNVTFRCDPISEHNRLYWYRQTLGQGPEFLTYFQNEAQLEKSRLLSDRFSAERPKGSFSTLEIQRTEQGDSAMYLCASSSLTGEVYEQYFGPGTRLTVT.

As regards this clone: Sequence at one end of the junction differs from germline and may be a read error. This sample includes further DNA sequences coding for the same CDR3. The chain links TRBV18 to TRBJ1-1; TRBD1 is a possible D gene (6 bases). The CDR3 contains 13 residues. Per the germline V gene, CDR1 is KGHSH and CDR2 is LQKENI. Here the CDR3 reads CASSPQGNTEAFF. The DNA for the CDR3 is TGTGCCAGCTCGCCACAGGGGAACACTGAAGCTTTCTTT.

A single count supports this clone. This chain joins TRBV7-9 and TRBJ1-1; TRBD1 is a possible D gene (5 bases). Germline-derived CDR1 and CDR2 are SEHNR and FQNEAQ (reference sequence). V shed 5 bases and J shed 4 bases, with 17 bases lying between them. The CDR3 totals 15 residues. The CDR3 nucleotides read TGTGCCAGCAGCGCCGATTGGGGGATTAGCACTGAAGCTTTCTTT. Translated, it gives CASSADWGISTEAFF.